This TCR beta chain was identified in a study of T cells in Graves' hyperthyroidism and ophthalmopathy. General study findings and limits: Blood also contained most expanded thyroid clonotypes above 0.001. The authors' 13 V-J model separated ophthalmopathy from stable hyperthyroidism.

There are 13 residues in the CDR3. Per the germline V gene, CDR1 is SQVTM and CDR2 is ANQGSEA. Uncontrolled infection, other autoimmune disease, pregnancy or lactation barred patients from enrollment. Thyroid ultrasound and orbital computed tomography, with clinical symptoms and serum thyroxine and TRAb, informed diagnoses. Researchers took RNA transcripts and amplified the TCR beta CDR3 regions from them. HTBI primers drove first-round RT-PCR of the TCR CDR3. Each CDR3 protein gets one entry after TCRdb re-called the multiplex PCR reads with MiXCR. Here the sample spans about 540,000 distinct CDR3 sequences, around 42% being singletons. A remark on this clonotype: Its antigen is currently unknown.

The chain has TRBV29-1 and TRBJ2-1; possibly TRBD2 for D (6 bases). The receptor was isolated from a woman aged 18-30 years with Graves' hyperthyroidism. Source material: peripheral blood or thyroid tissue (not recorded which). The CDR3 DNA follows: TGCAGTGCTCTCCTGGGGGGATACAATGAGCAGTTCTTC. This translates into CSALLGGYNEQFF.